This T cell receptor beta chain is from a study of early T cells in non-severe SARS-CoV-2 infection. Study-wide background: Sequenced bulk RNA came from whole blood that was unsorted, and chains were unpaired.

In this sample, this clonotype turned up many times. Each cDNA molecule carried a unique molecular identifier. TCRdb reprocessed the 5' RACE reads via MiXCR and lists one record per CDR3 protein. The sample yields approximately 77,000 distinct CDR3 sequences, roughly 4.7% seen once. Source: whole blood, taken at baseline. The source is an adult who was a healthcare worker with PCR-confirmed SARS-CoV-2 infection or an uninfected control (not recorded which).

This chain's CDR3 is CASSQQGWELFF. The CDR3 DNA sequence: TGTGCCAGCAGTCAACAGGGGTGGGAGCTGTTTTTT. The gene calls are TRBV6-6 and TRBJ2-2; 7 nucleotides line up with TRBD1. Germline V gene data show CDR1 as MNHNY and CDR2 as SVGAGI (reference sequence). V gave up 5 bases and J gave up 9 bases; unmatched junction bases: 3. The CDR3 sequence is 12 residues long.